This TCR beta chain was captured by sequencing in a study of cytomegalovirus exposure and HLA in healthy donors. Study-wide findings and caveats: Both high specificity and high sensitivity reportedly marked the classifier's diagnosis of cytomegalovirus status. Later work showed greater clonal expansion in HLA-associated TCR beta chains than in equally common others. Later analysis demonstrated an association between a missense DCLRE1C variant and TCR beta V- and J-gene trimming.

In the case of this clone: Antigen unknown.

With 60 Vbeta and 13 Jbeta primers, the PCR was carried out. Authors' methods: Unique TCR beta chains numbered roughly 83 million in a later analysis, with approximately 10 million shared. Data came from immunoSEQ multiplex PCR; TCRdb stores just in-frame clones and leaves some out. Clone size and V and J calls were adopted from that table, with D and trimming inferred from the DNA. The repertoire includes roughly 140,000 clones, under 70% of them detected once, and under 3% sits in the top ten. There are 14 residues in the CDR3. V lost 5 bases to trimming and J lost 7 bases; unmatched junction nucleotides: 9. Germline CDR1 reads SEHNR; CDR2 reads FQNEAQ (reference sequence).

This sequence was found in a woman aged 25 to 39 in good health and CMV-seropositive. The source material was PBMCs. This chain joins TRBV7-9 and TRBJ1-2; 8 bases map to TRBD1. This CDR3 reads CASSLMTGVFGYTF. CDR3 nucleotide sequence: TGTGCCAGCAGCCTAATGACAGGGGTATTTGGCTACACCTTC. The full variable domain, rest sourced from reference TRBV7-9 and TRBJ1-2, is DTGVSQNPRHKITKRGQNVTFRCDPISEHNRLYWYRQTLGQGPEFLTYFQNEAQLEKSRLLSDRFSAERPKGSFSTLEIQRTEQGDSAMYLCASSLMTGVFGYTFGSGTRLTVV.